These 5 T cell receptor beta chains were all obtained from the same sample, sequenced in a study of blood T cell repertoires in COVID-19. Clones were read by immunoSEQ multiplex PCR, and TCRdb kept only the in-frame ones, dropping some. Found here are some 300,000 clones, roughly 91% of them singletons; the top ten hold 1.8%. The sequencing sample was made of peripheral blood. Receptors were obtained from a woman younger than 45 with COVID-19, enrolled during active disease.

The J gene is TRBJ2-3, the V gene TRBV6-2 or TRBV6-3; 10 bases map to TRBD2. The CDR3 is made up of 18 amino acids. V shed 6 bases and J 2 bases; nucleotides not matched to a gene: 14. In germline, CDR1 is MNHEY, CDR2 SVGEGT. The CDR3 is CASSSLAGGDYYTDTQYF. In nucleotides, the CDR3 is TGTGCCAGCAGCTCCTTAGCGGGGGGAGATTACTACACAGATACGCAGTATTTT.

V and J are TRBV6-6 and TRBJ2-5; D gene uncertain. Germline V gene lookup returns CDR1 MNHNY and CDR2 SVGAGI (reference sequence). V lost 7 bases and J lost 4, with 7 bases in between. The CDR3 has 11 amino acids. This CDR3 reads CASTWAETQYF. The CDR3 bases are TGTGCCAGCACCTGGGCAGAGACCCAGTACTTC.

This clone was found a few times. The rearrangement uses TRBV28 and TRBJ2-3; 8 positions agree with TRBD2. The CDR3 is made up of 17 amino acids. V lost 7 bases to trimming and J lost 5 bases; unmatched junction nucleotides: 17. Germline CDR1 MDHEN, CDR2 SYDVKM. CDR3 nucleotide sequence: TGTGCCAGCAAGGAAGCGCTAGGAGCGGGGGTGAAAGATACGCAGTATTTT. It is translated as CASKEALGAGVKDTQYF.

The chain couples TRBV19 to TRBJ2-7; TRBD1 matches at 7 bases. Losses at the gene ends were 1 base for V and 6 bases for J; bases not matched to a gene: 9. The CDR3 length is 15 residues. The germline V gene encodes CDR1 LNHDA and CDR2 SQIVND (reference sequence). This CDR3 is CASSIAGGIVVEQYF. CDR3 sequence (DNA): TGTGCCAGTAGTATAGCAGGGGGAATTGTCGTCGAGCAGTACTTC.

The chain is built from TRBV10-3 and TRBJ1-3; D is uncertain. The V end lost 1 base, the J end lost 2 bases, and 12 bases lay between the germline ends. The CDR3 covers 16 residues. Looked up from germline, CDR1 is ENHRY and CDR2 is SYGVKD. The CDR3 is CAISEFRPGTGNTIYF. The CDR3, as DNA: TGTGCCATCAGTGAGTTTCGCCCGGGTACTGGAAACACCATATATTTT.